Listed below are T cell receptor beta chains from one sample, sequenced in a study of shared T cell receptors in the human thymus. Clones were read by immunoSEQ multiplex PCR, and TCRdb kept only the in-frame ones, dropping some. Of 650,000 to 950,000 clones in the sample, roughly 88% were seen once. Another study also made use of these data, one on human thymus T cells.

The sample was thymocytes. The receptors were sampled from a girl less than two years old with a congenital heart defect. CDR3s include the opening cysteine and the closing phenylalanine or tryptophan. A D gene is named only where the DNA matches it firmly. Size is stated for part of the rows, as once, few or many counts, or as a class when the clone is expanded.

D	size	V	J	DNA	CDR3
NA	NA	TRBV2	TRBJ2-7	TGTGCCAGCAGGGCCCTCCGGGTAGCGGCCACCTACGAGCAGTACTTC	CASRALRVAATYEQYF
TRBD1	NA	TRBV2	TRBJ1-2	TGTGCCAACCCGGACAGGGAGAACTATGGCTACACCTTC	CANPDRENYGYTF
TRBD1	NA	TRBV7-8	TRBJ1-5	TGTGCCAGCAGCGTCGGACAGGGGGTCTATAGCAATCAGCCCCAGCATTTT	CASSVGQGVYSNQPQHF
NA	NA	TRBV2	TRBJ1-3	TGTGCCAGCAGGGACTCCGGGCCAATCTCTGGAAACACCATATATTTT	CASRDSGPISGNTIYF
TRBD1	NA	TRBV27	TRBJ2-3	TGTGCCAGCAGTTGGATTGACGGACAGGGGGCGCATACGCAGTATTTT	CASSWIDGQGAHTQYF
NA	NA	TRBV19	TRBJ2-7	TGTGCCAGTAGTATAAACAGGACCTACGAGCAGTACTTC	CASSINRTYEQYF
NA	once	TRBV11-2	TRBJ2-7	TGTGCCAGCAGACTTATCACGGGATATTCCTACGAGCAGTACTTC	CASRLITGYSYEQYF
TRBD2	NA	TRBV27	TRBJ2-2	TGTGCCAGCAGTTTGGGACTAGCGTTCACCGGGGAGCTGTTTTTT	CASSLGLAFTGELFF
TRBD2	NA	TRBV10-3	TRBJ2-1	TGTGCCATCAGTGAGTCGGGGCTAGCGGGGCGAAATGAGCAGTTCTTC	CAISESGLAGRNEQFF
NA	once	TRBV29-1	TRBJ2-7	TGCAGCGTTGAATTACATCCCAATGCTTCCTACGAGCAGTACTTC	CSVELHPNASYEQYF
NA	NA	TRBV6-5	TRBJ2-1	TGTGCCAGCAGGGACAGGGCGGGGGGGCCTTGTGAGCAGTTCTTC	CASRDRAGGPCEQFF
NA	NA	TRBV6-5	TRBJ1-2	TGTGCCAGCAGTTACAAAGGGAGGGACTATGGCTACACCTTC	CASSYKGRDYGYTF